The 26 T cell receptor beta chains below were found in one sample sequenced in a study of T cell responses to AZD1222 COVID-19 vaccine. The protocol was immunoSEQ multiplex PCR, while the TCRdb copy is restricted to in-frame clones and leaves out a portion. The data hold approximately 80,000 clones, with 80% to 90% observed a single time. Sample: peripheral blood, taken 28 days after the second AZD1222 dose. The receptors come from an adult who received the AZD1222 COVID-19 vaccine.

The gene calls are TRBV7-2 and TRBJ2-5; no definite D call. Trimming took off 1 base at V and 6 bases at J, with 15 bases between the two ends. This CDR3 has 15 amino acids. The germline gives CDR1 SGHTA, CDR2 FQGNSA. CDR3 bases: TGTGCCAGCAGCTTAGGAAGAGCAGTCGGGCAGACCCAGTACTTC. Protein: CASSLGRAVGQTQYF.

The CDR3 is CASSLGGRGFMEAFF. CDR3 DNA: TGTGCCAGCAGCCTGGGTGGCAGGGGTTTCATGGAAGCTTTCTTT. The chain carries TRBV16 and TRBJ1-1, with a weak D call TRBD1 (6 bases). The CDR3 runs to 15 residues. Trimming cost V 4 bases and J 8 bases, with 20 bases left between them. In germline, CDR1 is KGHSY, CDR2 FQNENV.

The chain joins TRBV7-9 to TRBJ1-1; TRBD1 might be the D (5 bases). Trimming cost V 2 bases and J 4 bases, with 11 bases left between them. Per the germline V gene, CDR1 is SEHNR and CDR2 is FQNEAQ (reference sequence). CDR3 length: 14 amino acids. The CDR3 protein is CASSLSGGGTEAFF. DNA for the CDR3: TGTGCCAGCAGCTTATCCGGTGGGGGCACTGAAGCTTTCTTT.

The V gene is TRBV30, the J gene TRBJ1-1, with 9 bases that match TRBD1. This CDR3 comprises 13 residues. The J segment lost 7 bases and the V segment lost 0 bases, leaving 3 bases of the junction unmatched. The germline V gene encodes CDR1 GTSNPN and CDR2 SVGIG (reference sequence). This CDR3 reads CAWSVGTGFEAFF. As DNA, the CDR3 is TGTGCCTGGAGTGTAGGGACAGGGTTTGAAGCTTTCTTT.

The chain has TRBV25-1 and TRBJ2-1; TRBD2 matches 13 bases. This CDR3 is built from 14 residues. The V segment lost 10 bases and the J segment 7 bases; nucleotides outside the gene matches: 7. In germline, CDR1 is MGHDK, CDR2 SYGVNS. The CDR3 DNA reads as TGTGCCACCGAAAGGACTAGCGGGAGAAATGAGCAGTTCTTC. Amino acids: CATERTSGRNEQFF.

This rearrangement joins TRBV6-5 to TRBJ2-7; no clear D. The germline gives CDR1 MNHEY, CDR2 SVGAGI. The CDR3 is 15 residues long. Trimming left V 4 bases short and J 2 bases short, with 15 bases between. The DNA for the CDR3 is TGTGCCAGCAGTTTAAGGGCCGTCCCAACCTACGAGCAGTACTTC. As protein: CASSLRAVPTYEQYF.

Concerning this clone itself: Distinct nucleotide sequences in the sample also encode this CDR3. The V gene is TRBV7-2, the J gene TRBJ1-4, with TRBD1 identical over 7 bases. The CDR3 spans 15 residues. Germline-derived CDR1 and CDR2 are SGHTA and FQGNSA. V lost 3 bases, J lost 4 bases, and 5 bases stayed unmatched. CDR3 sequence reads: CASSLGDRDNEKLFF. The CDR3 region has the DNA TGTGCCAGCAGCTTGGGGGACAGAGATAATGAAAAACTGTTTTTT.

This chain connects TRBV11-2 to TRBJ2-5; no reliable D call. Germline CDR1 reads SGHAT; CDR2 reads FQNNGV. Trimming pared 6 bases from V and 3 bases from J, leaving 11 bases between. CDR3 length equals 13 residues. This chain's CDR3 is CASRTAGEETQYF. CDR3 in DNA: TGTGCCAGCAGAACCGCCGGCGAAGAGACCCAGTACTTC.

The chain uses TRBV5-1 and TRBJ1-1; D is ambiguous. The CDR3 has 13 amino acids. V lost 0 bases and J 3 bases, leaving 6 bases between the germline ends. Germline lookup yields CDR1 SGHRS and CDR2 YFSETQ. The CDR3 is CASSLAPDTEAFF. CDR3 DNA: TGCGCCAGCAGCTTGGCCCCTGACACTGAAGCTTTCTTT.

The J gene is TRBJ1-1, the V gene TRBV15; D is unresolved. Deletions cut 3 bases from V and 0 bases from J, with 11 bases between. Germline V gene sequence: CDR1 LNHNV, CDR2 YYDKDF (reference sequence). The CDR3 covers 15 residues. The CDR3 spells CATSSERVVNTEAFF. In DNA, the CDR3 is TGTGCCACCAGCAGTGAGAGGGTAGTGAACACTGAAGCTTTCTTT.

The gene calls are TRBV7-2 and TRBJ1-5; 11 nucleotides agree with TRBD1. The CDR3 is 18 residues long. Per the germline V gene, CDR1 is SGHTA and CDR2 is FQGNSA. V shed 5 bases, J shed 7 bases, and the junction held 16 bases outside the gene matches. The chain's CDR3 is CASSAAGYPGQGGQPQHF. CDR3 DNA sequence: TGTGCCAGCAGCGCCGCTGGTTATCCGGGACAGGGGGGCCAGCCCCAGCATTTT. Drawing the rest from reference TRBV7-2 and TRBJ1-5, the complete variable domain is GAGVSQSPSNKVTEKGKDVELRCDPISGHTALYWYRQSLGQGLEFLIYFQGNSAPDKSGLPSDRFSAERTGGSVSTLTIQRTQQEDSAVYLCASSAAGYPGQGGQPQHFGDGTRLSIL.

Worth noting for this clone: Since no conserved phenylalanine or tryptophan closes the CDR3, a read error is the likely cause. No DNA is shown, since the ends of the CDR3 on it are uncertain; the CDR3 is the one TCRdb lists. The CDR3 loop reads CAISEFQGGGHTL. The chain joins TRBV10-3 to TRBJ1-2; TRBD1, the table's D call, lacks a check against the DNA. The CDR3 length equals 13 residues, ends included. Germline values: CDR1 ENHRY, CDR2 SYGVKD.

The rearrangement joins TRBV18 to TRBJ1-5; 9 bases fit TRBD1. This CDR3 has 12 residues. The V segment lost 6 bases and the J segment 12 bases; nucleotides outside the gene matches: 6. Germline lookup yields CDR1 KGHSH and CDR2 LQKENI. This chain's CDR3 is CASSTGTGNQHF. CDR3 DNA: TGTGCCAGCTCTACCGGGACAGGGAACCAGCATTTT.

This clone showed up just once. The gene calls are TRBV2 and TRBJ1-1; no definite D call. The V gene lost 5 bases and the J gene lost 1 base, with 14 bases spanning the gap. This CDR3 is 15 amino acids long. Germline V gives CDR1 SNHLY, CDR2 FYNNEI. The CDR3 spells CASSLDGGGNTEAFF. CDR3 nucleotides: TGTGCCAGCAGTTTAGATGGTGGAGGGAACACTGAAGCTTTCTTT.

The V call is TRBV5-1, the J call TRBJ2-7; D unclear. Trimming took 0 bases from V and 3 from J, leaving 10 bases between them. Germline CDR1 is SGHRS and CDR2 is YFSETQ. The CDR3 is made up of 14 amino acids. In DNA form, the CDR3 reads TGCGCCAGCAGCTTGGCCGTCAGTAACTACGAGCAGTACTTC. Protein: CASSLAVSNYEQYF.

The V call is TRBV11-2, the J call TRBJ1-2; D ambiguous. In germline, CDR1 is SGHAT, CDR2 FQNNGV. V lost 5 bases and J 3 bases, leaving 13 bases between the germline ends. The CDR3 length is 14 residues. The CDR3, as DNA: TGTGCCAGCAGCCGCCTGGAGGCTCACTATGGCTACACCTTC. Its translation is CASSRLEAHYGYTF.

The rearrangement joins TRBV20-1 to TRBJ1-1; tentatively, D is TRBD1 (6 bases). Deletions cut 3 bases from V and 4 bases from J, with 30 bases between. The germline CDR1 and CDR2 sequences are DFQATT and SNEGSKA (reference sequence). This CDR3 spans 19 amino acids. The CDR3 loop is CSASTSGWDTRTSGTEAFF. The CDR3 DNA reads TGCAGTGCTAGTACGAGCGGGTGGGACACCAGGACGTCGGGCACTGAAGCTTTCTTT.

This chain joins TRBV19 and TRBJ1-2, with 7 bases lining up with TRBD1. The CDR3 extends over 14 amino acids. CDR1 is LNHDA and CDR2 is SQIVND in the germline V gene (reference sequence). Losses at the gene ends were 6 bases for V and 3 bases for J; bases not matched to a gene: 7. The CDR3 bases are TGTGCCAGTAGGCCAGACAGGGAGCACTATGGCTACACCTTC. This sequence encodes CASRPDREHYGYTF. Together with reference TRBV19 and TRBJ1-2, the CDR3 gives the full variable domain: DGGITQSPKYLFRKEGQNVTLSCEQNLNHDAMYWYRQDPGQGLRLIYYSQIVNDFQKGDIAEGYSVSREKKESFPLTVTSAQKNPTAFYLCASRPDREHYGYTFGSGTRLTVV.

This clone was observed once. The chain employs TRBV19 and TRBJ1-6; 9 bases fit TRBD1. The CDR3 has 13 residues. V lost 11 bases, J lost 10 bases, and 9 bases stayed unmatched. Germline V gene sequence: CDR1 LNHDA, CDR2 SQIVND (reference sequence). The CDR3 coding sequence is TGTGCCTCGTCCGGGACAGGGACCTCACCCCTCCACTTT. Translated, it gives CASSGTGTSPLHF.

This rearrangement joins TRBV28 to TRBJ2-7; no definite D call. CDR3 length: 11 amino acids. CDR1 is MDHEN, CDR2 SYDVKM, per germline. V lost 4 bases and J 7 bases, leaving 8 bases between the germline ends. The CDR3 protein is CASSSRPEQYF. Here the CDR3 DNA reads TGTGCCAGCAGTTCCCGCCCGGAGCAGTACTTC. The whole variable domain, remainder taken from reference TRBV28 and TRBJ2-7, is DVKVTQSSRYLVKRTGEKVFLECVQDMDHENMFWYRQDPGLGLRLIYFSYDVKMKEKGDIPEGYSVSREKKERFSLILESASTNQTSMYLCASSSRPEQYFGPGTRLTVT.

The J gene is TRBJ2-4, the V gene TRBV6-5; D not resolved. The V gene lost 0 bases and the J gene lost 2 bases, with 8 bases spanning the gap. CDR1 MNHEY and CDR2 SVGAGI come from the germline V gene. The CDR3 extends over 15 amino acids. The DNA of the CDR3 is TGTGCCAGCAGTTACTCGGGGAACCCCAAAAACATTCAGTACTTC. Encoded protein: CASSYSGNPKNIQYF.

The gene calls are TRBV10-3 and TRBJ1-3; D remains unclear. Germline V gene lookup returns CDR1 ENHRY and CDR2 SYGVKD. This CDR3 has 15 amino acids. V shed 0 bases and J shed 2 bases, with 8 bases lying between them. The CDR3, as DNA: TGTGCCATCAGTGAGTCGCTAGGAACTGGAAACACCATATATTTT. This sequence encodes CAISESLGTGNTIYF.

The genes are TRBV3-1 (or the pseudogene TRBV3-2) and TRBJ1-5; tentative D call: TRBD1 (5 bases). The V gene's germline CDR1 is LGHDT and CDR2 YNNKEL (reference sequence). Trimming took 1 base from V and 2 from J, leaving 9 bases between them. The CDR3 is 15 residues long. The CDR3: CASSQGDEGNQPQHF. In DNA, the CDR3 is TGTGCCAGCAGCCAAGGGGACGAGGGCAATCAGCCCCAGCATTTT.

The chain has TRBV28 and TRBJ1-6; 8 nucleotides line up with TRBD1. V dropped 5 bases and J dropped 8; count of bases not matched to a gene: 8. The CDR3 spans 15 residues. CDR1 is MDHEN and CDR2 is SYDVKM in the germline V gene. The CDR3 DNA reads TGTGCCAGCAGTCAGCGACAGGGGAGTTATTCACCCCTCCACTTT. Translating it yields CASSQRQGSYSPLHF.

The rearrangement uses TRBV5-1 and TRBJ2-3; possible D gene TRBD2, 5 bases. This CDR3 region has 15 residues. V lost 3 bases and J 0 bases, leaving 11 bases between the germline ends. Germline CDR1 SGHRS, CDR2 YFSETQ. CDR3 nucleotide sequence: TGCGCCAGCAGCTCTAGCCCGACTAGCACAGATACGCAGTATTTT. Translated: CASSSSPTSTDTQYF.

The rearrangement uses TRBV13 and TRBJ2-5; 8 nucleotides agree with TRBD1. The CDR3 covers 11 residues. V was pared by 5 bases and J by 9 bases, with 2 bases of the junction left unmatched. Germline lookup yields CDR1 PRHDT and CDR2 FYEKMQ (reference sequence). DNA for the CDR3: TGTGCCAGCAGCCAGGACAGGGCCCAGTACTTC. It yields the protein CASSQDRAQYF.